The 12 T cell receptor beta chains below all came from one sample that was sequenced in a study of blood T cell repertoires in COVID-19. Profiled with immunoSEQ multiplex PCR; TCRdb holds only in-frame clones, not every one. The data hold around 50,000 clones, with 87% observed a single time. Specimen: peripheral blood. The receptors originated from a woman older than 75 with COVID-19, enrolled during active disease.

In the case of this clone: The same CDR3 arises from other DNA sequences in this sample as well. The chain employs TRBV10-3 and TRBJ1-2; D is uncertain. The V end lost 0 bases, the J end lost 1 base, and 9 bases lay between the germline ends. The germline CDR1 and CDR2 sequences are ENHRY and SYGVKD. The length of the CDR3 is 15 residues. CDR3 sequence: CAISESPGYNYGYTF. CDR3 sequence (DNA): TGTGCCATCAGTGAGTCTCCGGGGTATAACTATGGCTACACCTTC.

The CDR3 bases are TGCAGTGCTAGTTGGCGGGGGGGCGGTGAGACCCAGTACTTC. This codes for CSASWRGGGETQYF. The chain joins TRBV20-1 to TRBJ2-5, with TRBD2 identical over 9 bases. Germline lookup yields CDR1 DFQATT and CDR2 SNEGSKA (reference sequence). J lost 5 bases, V lost 3 bases, and 7 bases had no gene match. The CDR3 runs to 14 residues.

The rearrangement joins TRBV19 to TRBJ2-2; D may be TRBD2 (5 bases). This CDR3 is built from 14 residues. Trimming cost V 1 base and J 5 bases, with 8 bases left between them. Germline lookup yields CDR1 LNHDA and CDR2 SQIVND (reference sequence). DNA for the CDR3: TGTGCCAGTAGTATAGGCCCGGGGACCGGGGAGCTGTTTTTT. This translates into CASSIGPGTGELFF.

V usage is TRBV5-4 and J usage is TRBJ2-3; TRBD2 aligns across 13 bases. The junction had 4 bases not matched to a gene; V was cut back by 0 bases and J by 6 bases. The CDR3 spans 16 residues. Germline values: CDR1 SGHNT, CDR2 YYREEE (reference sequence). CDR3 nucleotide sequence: TGTGCCAGCAGCTTGGGGACTAGCGGGGGACGTGATACGCAGTATTTT. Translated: CASSLGTSGGRDTQYF.

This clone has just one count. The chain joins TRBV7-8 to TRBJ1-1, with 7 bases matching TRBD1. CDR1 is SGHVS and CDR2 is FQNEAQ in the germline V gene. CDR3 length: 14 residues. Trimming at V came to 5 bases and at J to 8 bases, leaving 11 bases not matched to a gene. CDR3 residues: CASSRENRGAEAFF. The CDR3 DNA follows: TGTGCCAGCAGCCGAGAGAACAGGGGCGCGGAAGCTTTCTTT.

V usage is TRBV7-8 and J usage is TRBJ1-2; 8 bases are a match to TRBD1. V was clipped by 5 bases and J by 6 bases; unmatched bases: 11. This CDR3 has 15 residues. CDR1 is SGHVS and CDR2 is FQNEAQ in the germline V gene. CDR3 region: CASSPKWTGLDGYTF. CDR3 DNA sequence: TGTGCCAGCAGCCCAAAATGGACAGGGCTGGATGGCTACACCTTC.

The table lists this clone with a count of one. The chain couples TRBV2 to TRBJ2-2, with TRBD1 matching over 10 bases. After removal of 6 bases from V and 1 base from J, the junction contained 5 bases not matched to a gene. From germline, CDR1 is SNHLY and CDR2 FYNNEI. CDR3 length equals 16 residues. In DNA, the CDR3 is TGTGCCAGCAGGAGGGACAGGGGCGGGAACACCGGGGAGCTGTTTTTT. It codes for CASRRDRGGNTGELFF.

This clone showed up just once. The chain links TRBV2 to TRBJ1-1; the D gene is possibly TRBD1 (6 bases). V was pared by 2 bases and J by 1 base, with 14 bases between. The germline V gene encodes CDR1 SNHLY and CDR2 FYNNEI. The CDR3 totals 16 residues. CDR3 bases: TGTGCCAGCAGTGAAAGGCCGACAGGTTCGAACACTGAAGCTTTCTTT. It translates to CASSERPTGSNTEAFF.

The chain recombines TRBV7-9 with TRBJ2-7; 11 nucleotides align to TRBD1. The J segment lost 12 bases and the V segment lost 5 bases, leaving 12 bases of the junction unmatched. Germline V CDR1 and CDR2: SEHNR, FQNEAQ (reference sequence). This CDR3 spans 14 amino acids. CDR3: CASSMGQGVSWAYF. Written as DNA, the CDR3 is TGTGCCAGCAGCATGGGACAGGGGGTATCTTGGGCGTACTTC. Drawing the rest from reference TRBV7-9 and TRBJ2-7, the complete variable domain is DTGVSQNPRHKITKRGQNVTFRCDPISEHNRLYWYRQTLGQGPEFLTYFQNEAQLEKSRLLSDRFSAERPKGSFSTLEIQRTEQGDSAMYLCASSMGQGVSWAYFGPGTRLTVT.

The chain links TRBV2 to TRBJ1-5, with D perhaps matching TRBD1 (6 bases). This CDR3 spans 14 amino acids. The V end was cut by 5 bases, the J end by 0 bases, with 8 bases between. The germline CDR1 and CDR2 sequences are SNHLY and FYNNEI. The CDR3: CASSRDTSNQPQHF. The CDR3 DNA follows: TGTGCCAGCAGTCGGGACACTAGCAATCAGCCCCAGCATTTT.

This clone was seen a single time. The CDR3 DNA reads TGTGCCACCAGTGACCGAGGGACTAGCGGAGGGGGAGATACGCAGTATTTT. Its protein product is CATSDRGTSGGGDTQYF. The chain couples TRBV24-1 to TRBJ2-3; TRBD2 matches at 11 bases. With 4 bases clipped from V and 5 bases from J, the junction kept 10 bases outside the gene matches. The CDR3 is 17 residues long. Germline loops: CDR1 KGHDR, CDR2 SFDVKD.

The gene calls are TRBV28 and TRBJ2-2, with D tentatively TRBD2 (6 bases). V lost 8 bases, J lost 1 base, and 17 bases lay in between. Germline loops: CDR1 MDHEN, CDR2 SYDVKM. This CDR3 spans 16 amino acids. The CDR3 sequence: CASSWLGGWNTGELFF. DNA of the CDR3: TGTGCCAGCTCCTGGTTGGGGGGTTGGAACACCGGGGAGCTGTTTTTT. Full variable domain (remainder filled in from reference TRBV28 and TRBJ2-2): DVKVTQSSRYLVKRTGEKVFLECVQDMDHENMFWYRQDPGLGLRLIYFSYDVKMKEKGDIPEGYSVSREKKERFSLILESASTNQTSMYLCASSWLGGWNTGELFFGEGSRLTVL.